The 24 T cell receptor beta chains below were found in one sample sequenced in a study of T cell responses to AZD1222 COVID-19 vaccine. The protocol was immunoSEQ multiplex PCR, while the TCRdb copy is restricted to in-frame clones and leaves out a portion. The table includes 25,000 to 30,000 clones, 93% detected once. This specimen was peripheral blood, taken on day 0 of AZD1222 vaccination. These receptors all come from an adult in good health.

V and J are TRBV12-3 or TRBV12-4 and TRBJ1-5; no clear D gene. There are 13 residues in the CDR3. With 4 bases removed from V and 2 bases from J, the gap between germline ends came to 6 bases. CDR3 in DNA: TGTGCCAGCAGTTCGGGAGGCAATCAGCCCCAGCATTTT. Translating it yields CASSSGGNQPQHF.

This chain uses TRBV27 with TRBJ2-1; 9 positions agree with TRBD2. V shed 3 bases, J shed 7 bases, and the junction held 7 bases outside the gene matches. Per the germline V gene, CDR1 is MNHEY and CDR2 is SMNVEV (reference sequence). The CDR3 is 15 amino acids. The CDR3 coding sequence is TGTGCCAGCAGTTTCCCGGCTAGCGGGATTAATGAGCAGTTCTTC. This translates into CASSFPASGINEQFF.

This clone was recorded a few times. V is TRBV5-1 and J is TRBJ1-1; the match to TRBD1 covers 10 bases. Germline V CDR1 and CDR2: SGHRS, YFSETQ. The CDR3 is made up of 15 amino acids. V lost 0 bases to trimming and J lost 11 bases; unmatched junction nucleotides: 10. The CDR3 region is CASSLEGQGRGGAFF. DNA of the CDR3: TGCGCCAGCAGCTTGGAGGGACAGGGGAGGGGTGGTGCTTTCTTT.

V usage is TRBV19 and J usage is TRBJ1-5, with D possibly being TRBD1 (6 bases). Trimming took 3 bases from V and 4 from J, leaving 10 bases between them. The CDR3 is 14 residues long. Germline CDR1 LNHDA, CDR2 SQIVND (reference sequence). The CDR3 DNA sequence: TGTGCCAGTAGTATTACAGGGATTAATCAGCCCCAGCATTTT. Protein: CASSITGINQPQHF.

V is TRBV24-1 and J is TRBJ2-3; the D is unclear. V shed 0 bases and J shed 4 bases, with 4 bases lying between them. The germline V gene has CDR1 KGHDR and CDR2 SFDVKD. The CDR3 length is 13 residues. CDR3 DNA: TGTGCCACCAGTGATTTGAAGCCAGATACGCAGTATTTT. Its protein product is CATSDLKPDTQYF.

This clone was seen only once. This chain joins TRBV9 and TRBJ1-6, with unresolved D. V dropped 4 bases and J dropped 0 bases, with 8 bases sitting between them. The CDR3 consists of 15 residues. Looked up from germline, CDR1 is SGDLS and CDR2 is YYNGEE. The CDR3 loop reads CASSPGSSYNSPLHF. For the CDR3, the DNA is TGTGCCAGCAGCCCGGGGAGCTCCTATAATTCACCCCTCCACTTT.

This clone was detected only once. The V call is TRBV2, the J call TRBJ1-5; no firm D call. V was trimmed by 8 bases and J by 1 base, leaving 3 bases between them. The germline V gene has CDR1 SNHLY and CDR2 FYNNEI. The CDR3 length is 11 residues. Here the CDR3 DNA reads TGTGCCAGCGGGAGCAATCAGCCCCAGCATTTT. Protein sequence: CASGSNQPQHF.

The rearrangement joins TRBV14 to TRBJ2-5; D unclear. The CDR3 length is 12 residues. V lost 1 base to trimming and J lost 3 bases, with 3 bases between them. Germline V gene lookup returns CDR1 SGHDN and CDR2 FVKESK. The CDR3 is CASSQVEETQYF. The DNA of the CDR3 is TGTGCCAGCAGCCAAGTAGAAGAGACCCAGTACTTC.

This chain links TRBV6-6 with TRBJ1-5; 10 bases align to TRBD1. Germline V gives CDR1 MNHNY, CDR2 SVGAGI (reference sequence). The CDR3 runs to 14 residues. J lost 7 bases, V lost 2 bases, and 2 bases had no gene match. The CDR3 nucleotides are TGTGCCAGCAGTTACGGGACAGGGGAACAGCCCCAGCATTTT. It encodes CASSYGTGEQPQHF.

The chain is built from TRBV27 and TRBJ2-1; 12 nucleotides match TRBD2. The germline gives CDR1 MNHEY, CDR2 SMNVEV (reference sequence). Unmatched junction bases numbered 9, after V lost 3 bases and J lost 0 bases. The length of the CDR3 is 19 residues. The DNA of the CDR3 is TGTGCCAGCAGTTTCTTTCGGACTAGCGGGACCACCTCCTACAATGAGCAGTTCTTC. It translates to CASSFFRTSGTTSYNEQFF.

The V gene is TRBV6-5, the J gene TRBJ2-3, with D unresolved. The V end was cut by 5 bases, the J end by 7 bases, with 13 bases between. The CDR3 length is 13 residues. Per the germline V gene, CDR1 is MNHEY and CDR2 is SVGAGI. The CDR3 DNA follows: TGTGCCAGCAGTACCGTTCCTCCCTATACGCAGTATTTT. Its protein is CASSTVPPYTQYF.

CDR3 DNA sequence: TGCAGCGTTATTAGTTGGACACTCGCTGGAAACACCATATATTTT. Residues: CSVISWTLAGNTIYF. This rearrangement joins TRBV29-1 to TRBJ1-3; weak D call: TRBD1 (5 bases). CDR3 length equals 15 residues. Deletions cut 5 bases from V and 2 bases from J, with 16 bases between. Germline values: CDR1 SQVTM, CDR2 ANQGSEA.

The J gene is TRBJ2-4, the V gene TRBV27; the D gene is possibly TRBD1 (5 bases). The CDR3 covers 16 residues. Looked up from germline, CDR1 is MNHEY and CDR2 is SMNVEV (reference sequence). V lost 5 bases and J lost 0, with 14 bases in between. The CDR3 loop is CASSELGRVAKNIQYF. In nucleotides, the CDR3 is TGTGCCAGCAGTGAGTTGGGCAGGGTAGCCAAAAACATTCAGTACTTC.

This clone was found once. The V and J genes are TRBV25-1 and TRBJ1-2; D not resolved. V was clipped by 1 base and J by 1 base, with 13 bases between them. The germline V gene has CDR1 MGHDK and CDR2 SYGVNS. The CDR3 sequence is 16 residues long. Here the CDR3 reads CASSEFAGNFNYGYTF. The CDR3 nucleotides read TGTGCCAGCAGTGAATTCGCGGGTAACTTTAACTATGGCTACACCTTC.

V is TRBV28 and J is TRBJ1-5; 8 bases are a match to TRBD1. Germline values: CDR1 MDHEN, CDR2 SYDVKM. Germline trimming cut 3 bases from V and 5 bases from J; bases unmatched to any gene: 6. The CDR3 length is 15 residues. The CDR3 DNA reads TGTGCCAGCAGTTTCCCTATGACAGGGGATCAGCCCCAGCATTTT. It encodes CASSFPMTGDQPQHF. Looking up the rest from reference TRBV28 and TRBJ1-5 gives the full variable domain: DVKVTQSSRYLVKRTGEKVFLECVQDMDHENMFWYRQDPGLGLRLIYFSYDVKMKEKGDIPEGYSVSREKKERFSLILESASTNQTSMYLCASSFPMTGDQPQHFGDGTRLSIL.

The V and J genes are TRBV12-3 or TRBV12-4 and TRBJ1-6; D remains unclear. This CDR3 is 12 amino acids long. The ends were cut back, 7 bases at V and 8 bases at J, with 9 bases in the middle. CDR3 sequence (DNA): TGTGCCAGCAAATCTACGGATTCACCCCTCCACTTT. Translating gives CASKSTDSPLHF.

The chain is built from TRBV4-1 and TRBJ2-1, with a possible D match to TRBD2 (5 bases). Germline-derived CDR1 and CDR2 are MGHRA and YSYEKL. CDR3 length: 15 amino acids. V shed 3 bases and J shed 6 bases, with 15 bases lying between them. CDR3 nucleotide sequence: TGCGCCAGCAGCCAGGGAGAACTAGTTCCCAATGAGCAGTTCTTC. It is translated as CASSQGELVPNEQFF.

The gene calls are TRBV21-1 and TRBJ1-3; the table's D call TRBD1 went unverified against the DNA. TRBV21-1 is marked as a pseudogene. The CDR3 sequence is 18 residues long. CDR3 DNA sequence: TGTGCCAGCAGCAAAGTTACAACAGGGGAAATATCTGGAAACACCATATATTTT. Amino acids: CASSKVTTGEISGNTIYF.

The rearrangement joins TRBV30 to TRBJ1-6; D is perhaps TRBD1 (6 bases). This CDR3 has 17 residues. Trimming removed 3 bases from V and 0 bases from J, with 15 bases in between. Per the germline V gene, CDR1 is GTSNPN and CDR2 is SVGIG (reference sequence). CDR3 nucleotide sequence: TGTGCCTGGAGATACAGGGAGGGGAGCTCCTATAATTCACCCCTCCACTTT. It encodes CAWRYREGSSYNSPLHF. The full variable domain, its missing parts supplied by reference TRBV30 and TRBJ1-6, is SQTIHQWPATLVQPVGSPLSLECTVEGTSNPNLYWYRQAAGRGLQLLFYSVGIGQISSEVPQNLSASRPQDRQFILSSKKLLLSDSGFYLCAWRYREGSSYNSPLHFGNGTRLTVT.

V and J are TRBV7-2 and TRBJ1-6, with a tentative D call TRBD1 (5 bases). Per the germline V gene, CDR1 is SGHTA and CDR2 is FQGNSA. V was clipped by 5 bases and J by 10 bases, with 15 bases between them. This CDR3 is built from 14 residues. The CDR3, as DNA: TGTGCCAGCAGCCTCCAGGACATGCAGTCACCCCTCCACTTT. Its protein is CASSLQDMQSPLHF.

The chain is built from TRBV3-1 (or the pseudogene TRBV3-2) and TRBJ2-7; D is uncertain. CDR3 length equals 13 residues. CDR1 and CDR2 (germline): LGHDT, YNNKEL (reference sequence). Trimming pared 0 bases from V and 4 bases from J, leaving 7 bases between. Here the CDR3 reads CASSQDGGYEQYF. DNA for the CDR3: TGTGCCAGCAGCCAAGATGGTGGGTACGAGCAGTACTTC.

V usage is TRBV10-3 and J usage is TRBJ1-5, with TRBD1 identical over 8 bases. This CDR3 is built from 14 residues. Germline assignment: CDR1 ENHRY and CDR2 SYGVKD. V shed 5 bases and J 2 bases; nucleotides not matched to a gene: 2. The CDR3, as DNA: TGTGCCATCAGTTCGGGACAGGGCAATCAGCCCCAGCATTTT. Translated, it gives CAISSGQGNQPQHF.

V usage is TRBV5-1 and J usage is TRBJ2-1; D is unclear. The germline V and J ends were trimmed by 2 bases and 0 bases, with 12 bases remaining between them. This CDR3 region has 16 residues. Germline CDR1 SGHRS, CDR2 YFSETQ. The CDR3 DNA is TGCGCCAGCAGCTTCCGGGCGCCGAGCTCCTACAATGAGCAGTTCTTC. Translation: CASSFRAPSSYNEQFF.

Written as DNA, the CDR3 is TGCGCCAGCAGCTCCCTTCTAGCGGGGTCCACAGATACGCAGTATTTT. It translates to CASSSLLAGSTDTQYF. The V gene is TRBV5-1, the J gene TRBJ2-3; 9 positions agree with TRBD2. The CDR3 length is 16 residues. The germline V gene encodes CDR1 SGHRS and CDR2 YFSETQ. V was clipped by 3 bases and J by 2 bases; unmatched bases: 7.